This T cell receptor (beta chain) was recorded in a study of T cell responses to AZD1222 COVID-19 vaccine. A remark on this clone: The antigen is unknown.

Sequenced by immunoSEQ multiplex PCR; TCRdb stores in-frame clones only, minus some. The data show 100,000 to 150,000 clones, 90% seen once. Trimming shortened V by 3 bases and J by 2 bases, and 16 bases separated the two germline ends. The CDR3 extends over 16 amino acids. Study-level results: Unmutated variant regions are reportedly targeted by nearly half of spike-specific TCRs. Repertoires were obtained solely post-peak T cell response. Clonal diversity was possibly underestimated, and the donors were mostly white British, with more females.

The sample was peripheral blood, taken on day 0 of MenACWY control vaccination. The V call is TRBV23-1, the J call TRBJ1-2; perhaps TRBD1 as D (5 bases). TRBV23-1 qualifies as an ORF whose function is uncertain. This receptor was identified in an adult in good health. CDR3 amino acids: CASSHRKGVRNYGYTF. DNA for the CDR3: TGCGCCAGCAGTCACCGAAAAGGGGTGAGAAACTATGGCTACACCTTC.